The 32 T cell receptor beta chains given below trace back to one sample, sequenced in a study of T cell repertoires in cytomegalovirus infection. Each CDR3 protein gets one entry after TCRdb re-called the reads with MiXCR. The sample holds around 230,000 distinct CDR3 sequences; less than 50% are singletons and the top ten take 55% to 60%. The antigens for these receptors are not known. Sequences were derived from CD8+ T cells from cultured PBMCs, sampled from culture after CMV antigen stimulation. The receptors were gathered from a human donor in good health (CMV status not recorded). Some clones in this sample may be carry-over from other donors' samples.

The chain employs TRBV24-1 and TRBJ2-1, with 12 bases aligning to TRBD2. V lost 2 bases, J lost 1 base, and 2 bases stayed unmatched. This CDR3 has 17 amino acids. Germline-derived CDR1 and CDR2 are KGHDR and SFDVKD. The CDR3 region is CATSDSGTSGSYNEQFF. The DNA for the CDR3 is TGTGCCACCAGTGATTCCGGGACTAGCGGGTCCTACAATGAGCAGTTCTTC.

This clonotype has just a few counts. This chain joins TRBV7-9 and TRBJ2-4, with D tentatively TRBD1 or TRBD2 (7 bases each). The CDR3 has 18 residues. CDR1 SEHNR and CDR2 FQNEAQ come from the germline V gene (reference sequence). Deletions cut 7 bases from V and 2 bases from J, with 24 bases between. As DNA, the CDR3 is TGTGCCAGCACCCCGGGGAGGGACCAGGGGGATTCCAAAAACATTCAGTACTTC. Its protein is CASTPGRDQGDSKNIQYF.

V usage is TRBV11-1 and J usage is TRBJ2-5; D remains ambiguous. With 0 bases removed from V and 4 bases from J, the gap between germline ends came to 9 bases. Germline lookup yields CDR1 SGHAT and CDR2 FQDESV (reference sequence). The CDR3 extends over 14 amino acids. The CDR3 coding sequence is TGTGCCAGCAGCTTAGCCCGACCTATAGAGACCCAGTACTTC. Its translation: CASSLARPIETQYF.

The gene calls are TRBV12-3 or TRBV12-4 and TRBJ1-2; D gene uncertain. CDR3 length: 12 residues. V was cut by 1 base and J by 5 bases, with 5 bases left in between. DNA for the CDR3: TGTGCCAGCAGTTTAGATCCTTATGGCTACACCTTC. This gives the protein CASSLDPYGYTF.

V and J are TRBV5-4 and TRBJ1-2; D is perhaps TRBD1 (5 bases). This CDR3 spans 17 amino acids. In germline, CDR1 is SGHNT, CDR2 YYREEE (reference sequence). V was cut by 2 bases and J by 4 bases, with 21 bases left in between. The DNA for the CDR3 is TGTGCCAGCAGCTTTGATCCTTTGGAGGGGATGGGCTATGGCTACACCTTC. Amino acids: CASSFDPLEGMGYGYTF.

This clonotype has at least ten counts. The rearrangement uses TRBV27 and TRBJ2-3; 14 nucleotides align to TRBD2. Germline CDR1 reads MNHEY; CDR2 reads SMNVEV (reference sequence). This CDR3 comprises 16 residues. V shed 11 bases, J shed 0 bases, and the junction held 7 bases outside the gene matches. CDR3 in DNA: TGTGCCGGACGACTAGCGGGAGGGGGGAGCACAGATACGCAGTATTTT. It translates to CAGRLAGGGSTDTQYF.

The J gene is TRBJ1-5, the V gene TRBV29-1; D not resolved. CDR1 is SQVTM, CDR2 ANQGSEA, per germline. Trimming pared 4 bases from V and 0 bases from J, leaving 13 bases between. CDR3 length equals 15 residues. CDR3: CSVGEGVYSNQPQHF. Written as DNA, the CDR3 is TGCAGCGTTGGTGAGGGAGTTTATAGCAATCAGCCCCAGCATTTT.

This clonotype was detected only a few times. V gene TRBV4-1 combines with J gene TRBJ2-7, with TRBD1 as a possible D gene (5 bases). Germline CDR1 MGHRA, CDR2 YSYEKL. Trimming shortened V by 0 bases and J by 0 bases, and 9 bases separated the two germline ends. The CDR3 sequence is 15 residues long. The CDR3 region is CASSQEQVASYEQYF. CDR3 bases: TGCGCCAGCAGCCAAGAACAGGTGGCCTCCTACGAGCAGTACTTC.

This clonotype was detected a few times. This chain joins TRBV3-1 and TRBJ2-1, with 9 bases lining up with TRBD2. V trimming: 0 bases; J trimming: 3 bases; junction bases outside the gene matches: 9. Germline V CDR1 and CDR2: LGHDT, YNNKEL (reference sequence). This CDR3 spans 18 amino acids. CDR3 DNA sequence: TGTGCCAGCAGCCAAGATGCCCCTAGCGGGAATTTCTACAATGAGCAGTTCTTC. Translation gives CASSQDAPSGNFYNEQFF.

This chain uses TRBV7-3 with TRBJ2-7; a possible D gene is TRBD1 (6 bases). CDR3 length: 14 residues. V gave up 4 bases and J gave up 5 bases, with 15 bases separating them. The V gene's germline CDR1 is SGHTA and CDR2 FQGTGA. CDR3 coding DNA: TGTGCCAGCAGCTCCGGACAGTTGAGCAACGAGCAGTACTTC. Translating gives CASSSGQLSNEQYF.

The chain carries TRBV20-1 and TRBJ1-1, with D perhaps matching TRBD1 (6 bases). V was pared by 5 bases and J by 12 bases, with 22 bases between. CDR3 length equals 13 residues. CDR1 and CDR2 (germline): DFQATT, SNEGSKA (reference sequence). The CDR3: CSALPHRDSLTFF. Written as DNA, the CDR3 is TGCAGTGCTCTCCCCCACAGGGACTCGTTGACTTTCTTT.

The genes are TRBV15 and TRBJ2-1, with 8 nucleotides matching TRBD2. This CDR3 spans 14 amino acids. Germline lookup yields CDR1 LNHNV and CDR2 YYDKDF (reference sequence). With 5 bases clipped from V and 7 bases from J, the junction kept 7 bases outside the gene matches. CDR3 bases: TGTGCCACCAGCGGAGGACTAGCTGGAAATGAGCAGTTCTTC. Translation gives CATSGGLAGNEQFF.

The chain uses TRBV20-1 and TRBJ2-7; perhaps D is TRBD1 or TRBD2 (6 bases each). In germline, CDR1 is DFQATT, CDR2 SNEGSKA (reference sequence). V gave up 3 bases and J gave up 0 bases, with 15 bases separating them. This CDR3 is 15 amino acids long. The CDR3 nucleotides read TGCAGTGCTAGCCCTCGAGGGGGGCGCTCCTACGAGCAGTACTTC. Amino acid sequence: CSASPRGGRSYEQYF.

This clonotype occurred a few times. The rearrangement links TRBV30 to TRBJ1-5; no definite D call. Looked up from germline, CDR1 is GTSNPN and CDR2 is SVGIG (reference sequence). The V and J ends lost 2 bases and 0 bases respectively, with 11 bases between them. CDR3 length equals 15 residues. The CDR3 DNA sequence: TGTGCCTGGAGTAAAAGCGGCTATAGCAATCAGCCCCAGCATTTT. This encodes CAWSKSGYSNQPQHF.

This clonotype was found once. The CDR3 DNA reads as TGTGCCAGCAGTGACTTGCTGGGGGCGGCGAAGAACACCGGGGAGCTGTTTTTT. This gives the protein CASSDLLGAAKNTGELFF. The V and J genes are TRBV6-4 and TRBJ2-2, with a tentative D call TRBD1 (6 bases). V was pared by 1 base and J by 1 base, with 16 bases between. The CDR3 length is 18 residues. Germline-derived CDR1 and CDR2 are MRHNA and SNTAGT.

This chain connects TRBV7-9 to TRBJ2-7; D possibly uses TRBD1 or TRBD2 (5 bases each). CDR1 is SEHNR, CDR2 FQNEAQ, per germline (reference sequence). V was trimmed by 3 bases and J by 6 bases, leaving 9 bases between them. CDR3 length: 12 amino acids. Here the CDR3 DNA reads TGTGCCAGCAGCTTCGGGGCGGCCGAGCAGTACTTC. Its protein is CASSFGAAEQYF.

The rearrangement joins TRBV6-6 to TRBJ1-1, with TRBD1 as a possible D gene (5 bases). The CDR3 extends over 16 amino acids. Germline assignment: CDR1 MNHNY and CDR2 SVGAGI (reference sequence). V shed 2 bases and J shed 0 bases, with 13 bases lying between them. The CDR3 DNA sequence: TGTGCCAGCAGTTACGGGGCAGGTGAATTGAACACTGAAGCTTTCTTT. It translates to CASSYGAGELNTEAFF.

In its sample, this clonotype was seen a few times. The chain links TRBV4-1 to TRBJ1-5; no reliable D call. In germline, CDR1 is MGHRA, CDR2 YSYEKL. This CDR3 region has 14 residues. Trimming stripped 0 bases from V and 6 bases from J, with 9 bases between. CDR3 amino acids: CASSQDVGIQPQHF. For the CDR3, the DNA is TGCGCCAGCAGCCAAGACGTGGGGATTCAGCCCCAGCATTTT.

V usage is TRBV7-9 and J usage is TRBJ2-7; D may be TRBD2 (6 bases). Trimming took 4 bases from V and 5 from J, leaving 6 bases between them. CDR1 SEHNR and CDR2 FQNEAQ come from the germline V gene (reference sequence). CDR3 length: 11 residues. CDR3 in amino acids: CASSWGDEQYF. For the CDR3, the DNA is TGTGCCAGCAGCTGGGGGGACGAGCAGTACTTC.

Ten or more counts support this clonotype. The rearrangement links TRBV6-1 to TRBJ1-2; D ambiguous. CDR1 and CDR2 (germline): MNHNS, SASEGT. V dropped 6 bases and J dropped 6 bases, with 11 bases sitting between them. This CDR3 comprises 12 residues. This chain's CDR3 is CASSEKLDGYTF. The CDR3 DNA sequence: TGTGCCAGCAGCGAGAAGTTGGATGGCTACACCTTC.

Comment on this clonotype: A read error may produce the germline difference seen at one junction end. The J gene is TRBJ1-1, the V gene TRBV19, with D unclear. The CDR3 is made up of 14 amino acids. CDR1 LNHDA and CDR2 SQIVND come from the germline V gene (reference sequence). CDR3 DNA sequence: TGTGCCTGTAGTTTGGGATTCATGAACACTGAAGCTTTCTTT. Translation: CACSLGFMNTEAFF.

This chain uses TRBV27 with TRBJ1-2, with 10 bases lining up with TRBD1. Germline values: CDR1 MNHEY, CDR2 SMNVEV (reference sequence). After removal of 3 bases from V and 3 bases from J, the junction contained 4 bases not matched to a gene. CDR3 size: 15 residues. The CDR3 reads CASSFWDRGYYGYTF. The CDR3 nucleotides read TGTGCCAGCAGTTTTTGGGACAGGGGCTACTATGGCTACACCTTC.

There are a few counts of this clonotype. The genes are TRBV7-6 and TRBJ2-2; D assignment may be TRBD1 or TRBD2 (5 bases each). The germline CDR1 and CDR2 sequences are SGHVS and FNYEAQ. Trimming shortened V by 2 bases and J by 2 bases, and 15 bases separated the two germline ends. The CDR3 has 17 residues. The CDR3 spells CASSLPSGRRNTGELFF. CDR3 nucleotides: TGTGCCAGCAGCTTACCGTCGGGACGGAGAAACACCGGGGAGCTGTTTTTT.

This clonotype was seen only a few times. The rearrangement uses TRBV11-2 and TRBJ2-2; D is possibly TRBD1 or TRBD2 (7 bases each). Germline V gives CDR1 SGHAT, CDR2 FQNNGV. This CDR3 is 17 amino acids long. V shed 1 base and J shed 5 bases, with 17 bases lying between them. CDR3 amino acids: CASSLAGAGGGTGELFF. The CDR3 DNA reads TGTGCCAGCAGCTTAGCAGGGGCAGGGGGAGGGACCGGGGAGCTGTTTTTT.

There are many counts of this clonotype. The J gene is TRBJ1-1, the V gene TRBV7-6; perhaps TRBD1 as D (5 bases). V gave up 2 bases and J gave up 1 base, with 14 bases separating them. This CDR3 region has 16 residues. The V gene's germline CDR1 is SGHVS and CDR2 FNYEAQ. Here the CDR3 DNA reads TGTGCCAGCAGCTTACCCCGGGACGGAGCGAACACTGAAGCTTTCTTT. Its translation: CASSLPRDGANTEAFF. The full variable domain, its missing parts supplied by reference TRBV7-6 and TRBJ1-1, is GAGVSQSPRYKVTKRGQDVALRCDPISGHVSLYWYRQALGQGPEFLTYFNYEAQQDKSGLPNDRFSAERPEGSISTLTIQRTEQRDSAMYRCASSLPRDGANTEAFFGQGTRLTVV.

The CDR3 nucleotides are TGTGCCAGCAGCTCCAGTGGGGTAGCGGGGGGGCCGGGGAATGAGCAGTTCTTC. Translated, it gives CASSSSGVAGGPGNEQFF. This chain links TRBV7-6 with TRBJ2-1; TRBD2 matches at 11 bases. V shed 4 bases and J 7 bases; nucleotides not matched to a gene: 15. CDR1 is SGHVS, CDR2 FNYEAQ, per germline. This CDR3 is built from 18 residues.

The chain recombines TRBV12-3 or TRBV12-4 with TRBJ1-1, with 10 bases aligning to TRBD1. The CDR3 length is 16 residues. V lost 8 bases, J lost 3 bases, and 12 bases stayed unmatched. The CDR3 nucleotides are TGTGCCAGCTCCCCGCCGAGGGACAGGGGAGACACTGAAGCTTTCTTT. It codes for CASSPPRDRGDTEAFF.

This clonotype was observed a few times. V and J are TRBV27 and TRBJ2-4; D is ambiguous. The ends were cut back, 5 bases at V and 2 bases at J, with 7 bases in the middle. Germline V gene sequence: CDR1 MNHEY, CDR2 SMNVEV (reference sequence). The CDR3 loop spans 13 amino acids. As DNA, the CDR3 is TGTGCCAGCAGTAACAGCCCCAAAAACATTCAGTACTTC. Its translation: CASSNSPKNIQYF.

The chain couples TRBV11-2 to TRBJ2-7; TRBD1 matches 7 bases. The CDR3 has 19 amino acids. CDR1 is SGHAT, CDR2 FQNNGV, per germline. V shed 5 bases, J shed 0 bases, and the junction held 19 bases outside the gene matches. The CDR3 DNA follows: TGTGCCAGCAGCCCTTATTTCAGAGGGGTAGGGGACAGCTCCTACGAGCAGTACTTC. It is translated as CASSPYFRGVGDSSYEQYF.

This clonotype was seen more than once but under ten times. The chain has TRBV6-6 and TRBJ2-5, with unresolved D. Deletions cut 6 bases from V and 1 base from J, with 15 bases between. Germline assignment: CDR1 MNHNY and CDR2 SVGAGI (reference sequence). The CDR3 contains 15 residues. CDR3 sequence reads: CASSPPTGAQETQYF. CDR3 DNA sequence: TGTGCCAGCAGCCCCCCTACCGGAGCCCAAGAGACCCAGTACTTC.

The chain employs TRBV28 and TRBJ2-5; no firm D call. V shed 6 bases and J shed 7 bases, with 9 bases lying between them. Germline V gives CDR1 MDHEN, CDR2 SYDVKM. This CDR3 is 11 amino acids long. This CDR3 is CASRALRTQYF. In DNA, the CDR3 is TGTGCCAGCAGGGCCCTACGGACCCAGTACTTC. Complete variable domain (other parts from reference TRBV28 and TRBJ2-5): DVKVTQSSRYLVKRTGEKVFLECVQDMDHENMFWYRQDPGLGLRLIYFSYDVKMKEKGDIPEGYSVSREKKERFSLILESASTNQTSMYLCASRALRTQYFGPGTRLLVL.

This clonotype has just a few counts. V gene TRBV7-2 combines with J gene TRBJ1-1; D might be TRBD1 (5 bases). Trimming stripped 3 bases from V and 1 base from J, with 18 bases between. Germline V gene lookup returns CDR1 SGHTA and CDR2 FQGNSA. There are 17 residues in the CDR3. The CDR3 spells CASSFPLVGTQNTEAFF. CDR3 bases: TGTGCCAGCAGCTTCCCCCTAGTAGGGACTCAGAACACTGAAGCTTTCTTT.